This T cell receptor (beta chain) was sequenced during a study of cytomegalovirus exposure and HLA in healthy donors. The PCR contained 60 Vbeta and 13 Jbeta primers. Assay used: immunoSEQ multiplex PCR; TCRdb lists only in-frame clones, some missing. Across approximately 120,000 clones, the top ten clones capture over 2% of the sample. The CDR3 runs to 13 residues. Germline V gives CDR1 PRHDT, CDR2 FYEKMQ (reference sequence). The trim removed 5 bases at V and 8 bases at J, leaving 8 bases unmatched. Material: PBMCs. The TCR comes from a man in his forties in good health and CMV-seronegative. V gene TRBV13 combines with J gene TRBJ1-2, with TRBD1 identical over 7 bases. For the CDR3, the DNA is TGTGCCAGCAGCCAGCAAACAGGGGACGGCTACACCTTC. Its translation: CASSQQTGDGYTF.